This T cell receptor (beta chain) was obtained from a study of cytomegalovirus exposure and HLA in healthy donors. For the study at large: Early on, a data release was issued that held 80 million or so unique TCRs from HLA-typed donors. Broader study findings: In a later analysis, several top co-occurrence clusters appeared linked to parvovirus B19, influenza, CMV and Epstein-Barr virus. Associated with cytomegalovirus, according to the listing, were approximately 160 TCR beta chains.

V trimming: 1 base; J trimming: 4 bases; junction bases outside the gene matches: 1. The V gene's germline CDR1 is MNHNS and CDR2 SASEGT. The CDR3 runs to 14 residues. Notes on this clone: The antigen remains unidentified.

Donors in the study were healthy people who gave bone marrow. PCR employed 60 Vbeta and 13 Jbeta primers. The assay was immunoSEQ multiplex PCR, and TCRdb's table has in-frame clones only and misses some. Of fewer than 200,000 clones listed, around 90% are singletons. This chain joins TRBV6-1 and TRBJ1-3; 7 nucleotides match TRBD1. Sequenced sample: PBMCs. The receptor comes from a woman in her 30s in good health and CMV-seronegative. The CDR3 loop reads CASSEGTGGNTIYF. DNA for the CDR3: TGTGCCAGCAGTGAAGGGACAGGCGGAAACACCATATATTTT.